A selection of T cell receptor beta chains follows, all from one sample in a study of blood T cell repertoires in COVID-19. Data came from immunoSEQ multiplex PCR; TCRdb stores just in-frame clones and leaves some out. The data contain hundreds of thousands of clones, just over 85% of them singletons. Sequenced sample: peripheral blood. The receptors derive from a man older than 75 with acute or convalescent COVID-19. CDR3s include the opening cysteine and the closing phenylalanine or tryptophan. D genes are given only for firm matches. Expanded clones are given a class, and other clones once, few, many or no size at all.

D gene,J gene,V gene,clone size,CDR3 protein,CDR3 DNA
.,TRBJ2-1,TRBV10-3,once,CAISPLAHTYNEQFF,TGTGCCATCAGCCCTCTAGCACACACCTACAATGAGCAGTTCTTC
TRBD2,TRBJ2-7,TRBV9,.,CASSVRGSGTSEPTPYEQYF,TGTGCCAGCAGCGTAAGAGGTTCCGGGACTAGCGAGCCGACTCCCTACGAGCAGTACTTC
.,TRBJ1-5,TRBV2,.,CASSDLRGYSNQPQHF,TGTGCCAGCAGTGACTTGCGGGGTTATAGCAATCAGCCCCAGCATTTT
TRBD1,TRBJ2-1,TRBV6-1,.,CASSENRGLYNEQFF,TGTGCCAGCAGTGAAAACAGGGGCCTTTACAATGAGCAGTTCTTC
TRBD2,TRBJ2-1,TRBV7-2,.,CASSSLAGSQFF,TGTGCCAGCAGCAGTCTAGCGGGAAGTCAGTTCTTC
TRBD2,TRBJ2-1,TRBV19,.,CASSHTPGRGKDNEQFF,TGTGCCAGTAGCCATACCCCGGGGCGGGGGAAAGACAATGAGCAGTTCTTC
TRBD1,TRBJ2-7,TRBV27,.,CASSQGAYEQYF,TGTGCCAGCAGCCAGGGGGCTTACGAGCAGTACTTC
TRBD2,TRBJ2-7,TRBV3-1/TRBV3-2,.,CASSQWEGSEQYF,TGTGCCAGCAGCCAATGGGAGGGGTCCGAGCAGTACTTC
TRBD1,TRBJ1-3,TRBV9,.,CASSASTGGTGNTIYF,TGTGCCAGCAGCGCATCGACAGGGGGCACTGGAAACACCATATATTTT
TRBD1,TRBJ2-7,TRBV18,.,CASSPLGGLAQGAREQYF,TGTGCCAGCTCACCGTTGGGGGGACTCGCACAGGGGGCTAGGGAGCAGTACTTC
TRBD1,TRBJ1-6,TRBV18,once,CASSPGTGRGSPLHF,TGTGCCAGCTCCCCGGGGACAGGGAGAGGTTCACCCCTCCACTTT
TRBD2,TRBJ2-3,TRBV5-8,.,CASSFRTSGITDTQYF,TGTGCCAGCAGCTTTCGGACTAGCGGGATAACAGATACGCAGTATTTT
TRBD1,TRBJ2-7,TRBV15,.,CATSSGRGLYYEQYF,TGTGCCACCAGCAGCGGCAGGGGGCTTTACTACGAGCAGTACTTC
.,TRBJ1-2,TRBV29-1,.,CSVDSRVAYGYTF,TGCAGCGTTGATTCCAGGGTTGCCTATGGCTACACCTTC
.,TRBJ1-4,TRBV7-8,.,CASSFDSVNEKLFF,TGTGCCAGCAGCTTCGACAGCGTTAATGAAAAACTGTTTTTT
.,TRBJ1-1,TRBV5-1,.,CASSLDVGENTEAFF,TGCGCCAGCAGCTTGGATGTAGGGGAGAACACTGAAGCTTTCTTT
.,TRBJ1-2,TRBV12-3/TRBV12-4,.,CASSSTGTYGYTF,TGTGCCAGCAGTTCCACAGGCACCTATGGCTACACCTTC
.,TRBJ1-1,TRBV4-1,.,CASSQGRNTEAFF,TGCGCCAGCAGCCAAGGGAGGAACACTGAAGCTTTCTTT
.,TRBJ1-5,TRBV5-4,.,CASSFGGDQPQHF,TGTGCCAGCAGCTTTGGCGGTGATCAGCCCCAGCATTTT
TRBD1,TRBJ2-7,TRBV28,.,CASSLAGTGAYEQYF,TGTGCCAGCAGTTTAGCCGGGACAGGGGCCTACGAGCAGTACTTC
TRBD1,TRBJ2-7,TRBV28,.,CASSFAGGLNEQYF,TGTGCCAGCAGTTTTGCAGGGGGCCTCAACGAGCAGTACTTC
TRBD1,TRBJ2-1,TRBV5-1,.,CASSFTRNTGGYNEQFF,TGCGCCAGCAGCTTTACCCGGAACACAGGGGGCTACAATGAGCAGTTCTTC
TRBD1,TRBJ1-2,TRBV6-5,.,CASSYSINRDSYGYTF,TGTGCCAGCAGTTACTCGATAAACCGGGACAGCTATGGCTACACCTTC
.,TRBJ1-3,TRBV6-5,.,CASRRQARSGNTIYF,TGTGCCAGCAGGAGACAGGCCCGCTCTGGAAACACCATATATTTT
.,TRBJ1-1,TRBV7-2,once,CASTKRHPETEAFF,TGTGCCAGCACCAAGAGGCACCCGGAAACTGAAGCTTTCTTT
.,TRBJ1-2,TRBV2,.,CASSELKGEDYGYTF,TGTGCCAGCAGTGAACTAAAGGGAGAGGACTATGGCTACACCTTC
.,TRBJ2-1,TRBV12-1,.,CASSFGFWVERELHEQFF,TGTGCCAGCAGCTTTGGTTTTTGGGTCGAGCGGGAGTTGCATGAGCAGTTCTTC
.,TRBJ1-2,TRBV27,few,CASSFVGGENYGYTF,TGTGCCAGCAGTTTTGTGGGCGGGGAAAACTATGGCTACACCTTC
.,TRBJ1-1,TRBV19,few,CASRMQGSNTEAFF,TGTGCCAGTAGAATGCAGGGCTCGAACACTGAAGCTTTCTTT
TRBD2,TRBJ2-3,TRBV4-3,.,CASSQDGNPLAGRASTDTQYF,TGCGCCAGCAGCCAAGACGGAAATCCCCTAGCGGGCCGGGCTAGCACAGATACGCAGTATTTT
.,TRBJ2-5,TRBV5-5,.,CASSQGGRGETQYF,TGTGCCAGCAGCCAAGGGGGCCGGGGGGAGACCCAGTACTTC
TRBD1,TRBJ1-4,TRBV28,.,CASSKQGSNEKLFF,TGTGCCAGCAGTAAACAGGGGAGCAACGAAAAACTGTTTTTT
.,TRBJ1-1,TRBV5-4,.,CASSNRDSWNTEAFF,TGTGCCAGCAGTAACCGGGATTCCTGGAACACTGAAGCTTTCTTT
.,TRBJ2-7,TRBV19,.,CASSKRQGGYEQYF,TGTGCCAGTAGTAAGCGACAGGGAGGCTACGAGCAGTACTTC
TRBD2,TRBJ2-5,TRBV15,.,CATSRDQAAGEETQYF,TGTGCCACCAGCAGAGATCAAGCTGCGGGAGAAGAGACCCAGTACTTC
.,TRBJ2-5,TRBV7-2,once,CASSQETGRKKETQYF,TGTGCCAGCAGCCAGGAGACAGGCAGGAAAAAAGAGACCCAGTACTTC
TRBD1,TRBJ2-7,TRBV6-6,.,CASSYSPGQGSYEQYF,TGTGCCAGCAGTTATTCGCCGGGACAGGGGTCCTACGAGCAGTACTTC
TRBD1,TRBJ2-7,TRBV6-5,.,CASSRGQGSYEQYF,TGTGCCAGCAGTAGGGGACAGGGGTCCTACGAGCAGTACTTC
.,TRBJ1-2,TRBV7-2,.,CASSPWGDGYTF,TGTGCCAGCAGCCCATGGGGGGATGGCTACACCTTC
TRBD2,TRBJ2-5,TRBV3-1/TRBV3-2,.,CASSRLAGASQETQYF,TGTGCCAGCAGCCGTCTAGCGGGGGCCTCCCAAGAGACCCAGTACTTC
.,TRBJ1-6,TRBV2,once,CASKQDSNSPLHF,TGTGCCAGCAAACAGGATAGTAATTCACCCCTCCACTTT